This T cell receptor (beta chain) derives from a study of response to subunit inactivated influenza vaccine. This clonotype was detected a few times. Antigen unknown. Study-wide findings and caveats: The authors suggested that every seasonal influenza vaccination recruits few new T cells.

Per germline, CDR1 KGHDR and CDR2 SFDVKD. V shed 7 bases, J shed 2 bases, and the junction held 4 bases outside the gene matches. The CDR3 is 14 amino acids. MiXCR, run by TCRdb on the RT-PCR reads, gives a single entry per CDR3 protein. The data show approximately 200,000 distinct CDR3 sequences, 14% seen once. The sequence came from a man aged 50 to 60 who received an inactivated influenza vaccine. Source: CD8+ T cells sorted from PBMCs, taken approximately 5 days after vaccination. This rearrangement joins TRBV24-1 to TRBJ2-3, with TRBD1 identical over 8 bases. In DNA form, the CDR3 reads TGTGCCACCAGGGGACAGGCCAACACAGATACGCAGTATTTT. This encodes CATRGQANTDTQYF.